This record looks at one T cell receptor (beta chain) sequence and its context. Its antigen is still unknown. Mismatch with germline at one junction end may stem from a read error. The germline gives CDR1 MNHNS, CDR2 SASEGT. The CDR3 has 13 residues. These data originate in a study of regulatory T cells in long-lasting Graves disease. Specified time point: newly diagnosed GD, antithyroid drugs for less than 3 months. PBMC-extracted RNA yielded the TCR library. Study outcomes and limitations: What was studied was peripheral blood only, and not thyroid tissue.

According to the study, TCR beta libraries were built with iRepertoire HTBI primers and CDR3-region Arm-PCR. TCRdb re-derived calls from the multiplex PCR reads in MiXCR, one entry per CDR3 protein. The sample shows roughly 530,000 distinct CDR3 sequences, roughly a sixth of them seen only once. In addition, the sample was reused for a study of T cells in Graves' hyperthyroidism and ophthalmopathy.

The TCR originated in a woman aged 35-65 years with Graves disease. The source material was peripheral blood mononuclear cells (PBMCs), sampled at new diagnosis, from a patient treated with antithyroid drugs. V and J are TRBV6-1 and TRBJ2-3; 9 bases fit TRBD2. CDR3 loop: CASRGLASDTRYF. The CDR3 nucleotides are TGTGCCAGCAGGGGACTAGCATCAGATACGCGGTATTTT.